This TCR beta chain originates from a study of T cell responses to AZD1222 COVID-19 vaccine. Profiled with immunoSEQ multiplex PCR; TCRdb holds only in-frame clones, not every one. The data show 140,000 to 150,000 clones, more than 75% seen once. Whole-study findings and limits: The sample set comprised mostly white British donors with more females, and clonal diversity was possibly underestimated.

The CDR3 contains 13 residues. Germline V gene sequence: CDR1 LGHDT, CDR2 YNNKEL (reference sequence). V shed 2 bases and J shed 4 bases, with 8 bases lying between them. Worth noting for this clone: Its antigen is undetermined.

The sample was peripheral blood, taken on day 0 of AZD1222 vaccination. The source is an adult in good health. This rearrangement joins TRBV3-1 (or the pseudogene TRBV3-2) to TRBJ1-1, with D possibly TRBD1 on 6 matching bases. This CDR3 is CASSQRGGTEAFF. In nucleotides, the CDR3 is TGTGCCAGCAGCCAAAGGGGGGGCACTGAAGCTTTCTTT.